By sample fraction, the clone carrying this T cell receptor (beta chain) is medium-sized. Its antigen remains unknown. This sample was included in a study of liver allograft versus peripheral blood T cells. Study information: Blood and transplanted-liver T cell receptor repertoires from recipients were compared.

Using its own MiXCR run on the reads, TCRdb lists one record per CDR3 protein. The profile covers roughly 14,000 distinct CDR3 sequences, with 20% appearing a single time and approximately 5.5% taken by the ten largest. General observations from the study: Liver allograft and peripheral blood T cell receptor repertoires reportedly differed.

V gave up 0 bases and J gave up 8 bases; unmatched junction bases: 4. This CDR3 has 14 amino acids. Germline CDR1 reads SGHNT; CDR2 reads YYREEE (reference sequence). The receptor's source is a human patient who had a liver transplant. Some T cells may be supplied by the graft donor. The chain couples TRBV5-4 to TRBJ1-2; 10 nucleotides match TRBD1. The CDR3 is CASSLGQGAYGYTF. CDR3 sequence (DNA): TGTGCCAGCAGCTTGGGACAGGGGGCTTACGGCTACACCTTC.